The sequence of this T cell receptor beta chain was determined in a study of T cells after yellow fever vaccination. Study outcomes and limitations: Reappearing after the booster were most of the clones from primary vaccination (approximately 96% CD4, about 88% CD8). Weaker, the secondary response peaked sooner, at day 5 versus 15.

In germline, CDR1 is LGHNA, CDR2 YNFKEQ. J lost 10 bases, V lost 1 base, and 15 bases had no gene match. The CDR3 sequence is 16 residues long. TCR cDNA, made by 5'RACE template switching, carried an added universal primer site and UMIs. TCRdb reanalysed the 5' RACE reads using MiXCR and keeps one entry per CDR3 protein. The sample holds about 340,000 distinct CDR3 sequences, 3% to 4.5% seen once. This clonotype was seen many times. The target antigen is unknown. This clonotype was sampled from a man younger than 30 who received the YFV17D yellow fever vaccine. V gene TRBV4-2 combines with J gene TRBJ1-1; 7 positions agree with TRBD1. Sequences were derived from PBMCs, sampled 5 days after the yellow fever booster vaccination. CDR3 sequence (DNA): TGTGCCAGCAGCCAAGTGTCGGTGCAGGGGGGTCGTGGAGCTTTCTTT. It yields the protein CASSQVSVQGGRGAFF.